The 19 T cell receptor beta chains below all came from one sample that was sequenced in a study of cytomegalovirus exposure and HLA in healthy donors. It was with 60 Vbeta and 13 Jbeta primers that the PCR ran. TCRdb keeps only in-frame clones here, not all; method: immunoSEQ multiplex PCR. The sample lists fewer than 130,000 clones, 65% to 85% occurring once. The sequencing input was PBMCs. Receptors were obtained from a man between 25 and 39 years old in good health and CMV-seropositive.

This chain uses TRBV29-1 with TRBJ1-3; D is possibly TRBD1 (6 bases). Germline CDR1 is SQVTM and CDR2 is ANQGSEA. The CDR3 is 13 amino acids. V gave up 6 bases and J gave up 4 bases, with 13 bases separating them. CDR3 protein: CSVAGQYGNTIYF. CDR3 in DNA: TGCAGCGTCGCAGGACAGTACGGAAACACCATATATTTT.

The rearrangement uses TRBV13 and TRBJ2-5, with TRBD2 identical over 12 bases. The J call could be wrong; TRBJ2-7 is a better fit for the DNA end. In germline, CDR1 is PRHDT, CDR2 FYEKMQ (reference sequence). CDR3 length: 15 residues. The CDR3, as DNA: TGTGCCAGCAGCCCCGGGACTAGCGGGCCCTACGAGCAGTACTTC. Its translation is CASSPGTSGPYEQYF.

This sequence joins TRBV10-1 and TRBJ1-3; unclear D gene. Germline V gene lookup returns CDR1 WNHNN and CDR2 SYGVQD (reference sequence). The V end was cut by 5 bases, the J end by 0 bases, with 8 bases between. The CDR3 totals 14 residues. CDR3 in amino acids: CASSSGSSGNTIYF. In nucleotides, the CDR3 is TGCGCCAGCAGTTCGGGGAGCTCTGGAAACACCATATATTTT.

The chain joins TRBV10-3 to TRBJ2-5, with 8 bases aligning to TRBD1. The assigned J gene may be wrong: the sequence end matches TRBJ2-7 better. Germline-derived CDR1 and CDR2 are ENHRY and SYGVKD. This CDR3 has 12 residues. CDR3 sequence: CAITGQGNEQYF. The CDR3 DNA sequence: TGTGCCATCACCGGACAGGGTAACGAGCAGTACTTC.

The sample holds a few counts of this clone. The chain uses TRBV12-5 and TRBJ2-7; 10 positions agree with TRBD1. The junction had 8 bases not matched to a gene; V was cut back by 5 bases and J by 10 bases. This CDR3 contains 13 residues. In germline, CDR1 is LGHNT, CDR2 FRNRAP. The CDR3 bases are TGTGCTAGTGGTGTTGGACAGGGGGGTTCTCAGTACTTC. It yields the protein CASGVGQGGSQYF.

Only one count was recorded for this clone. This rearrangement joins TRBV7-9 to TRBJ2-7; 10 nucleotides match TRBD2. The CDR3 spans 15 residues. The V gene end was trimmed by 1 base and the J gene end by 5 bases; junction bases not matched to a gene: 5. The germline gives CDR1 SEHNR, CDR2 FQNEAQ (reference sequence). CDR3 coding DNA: TGTGCCAGCAGCTTAGAGGTAGCGGGGGGTAACGAGCAGTACTTC. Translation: CASSLEVAGGNEQYF.

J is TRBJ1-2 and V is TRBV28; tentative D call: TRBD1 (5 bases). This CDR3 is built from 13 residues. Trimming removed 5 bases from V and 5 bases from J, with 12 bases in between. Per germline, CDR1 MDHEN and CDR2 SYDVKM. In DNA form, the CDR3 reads TGTGCCAGCAGTCCCACCGGGACTTATGGCTACACCTTC. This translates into CASSPTGTYGYTF.

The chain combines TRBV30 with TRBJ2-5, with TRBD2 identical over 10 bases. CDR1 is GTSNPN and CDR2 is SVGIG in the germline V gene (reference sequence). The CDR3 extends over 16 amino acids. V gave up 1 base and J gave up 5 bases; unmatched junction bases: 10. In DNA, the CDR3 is TGTGCCTGGAGTGCTCAAGCGGGGGGGCGGTTTGAGACCCAGTACTTC. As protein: CAWSAQAGGRFETQYF.

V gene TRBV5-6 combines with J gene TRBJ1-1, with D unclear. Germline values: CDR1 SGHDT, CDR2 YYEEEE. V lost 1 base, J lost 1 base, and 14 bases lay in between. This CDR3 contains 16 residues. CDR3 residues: CASSLIFRGSNTEAFF. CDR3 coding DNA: TGTGCCAGCAGCTTGATCTTTCGGGGTTCGAACACTGAAGCTTTCTTT. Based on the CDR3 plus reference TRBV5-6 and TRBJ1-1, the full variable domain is DAGVTQSPTHLIKTRGQQVTLRCSPKSGHDTVSWYQQALGQGPQFIFQYYEEEERQRGNFPDRFSGHQFPNYSSELNVNALLLGDSALYLCASSLIFRGSNTEAFFGQGTRLTVV.

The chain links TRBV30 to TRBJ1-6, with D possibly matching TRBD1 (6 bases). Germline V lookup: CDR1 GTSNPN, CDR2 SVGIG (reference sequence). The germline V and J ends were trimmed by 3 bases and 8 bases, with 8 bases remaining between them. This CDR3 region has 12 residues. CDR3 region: CAWRQGDSPLHF. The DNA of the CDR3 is TGTGCCTGGAGACAGGGTGATTCACCCCTCCACTTT. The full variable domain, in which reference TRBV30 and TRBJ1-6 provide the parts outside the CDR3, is SQTIHQWPATLVQPVGSPLSLECTVEGTSNPNLYWYRQAAGRGLQLLFYSVGIGQISSEVPQNLSASRPQDRQFILSSKKLLLSDSGFYLCAWRQGDSPLHFGNGTRLTVT.

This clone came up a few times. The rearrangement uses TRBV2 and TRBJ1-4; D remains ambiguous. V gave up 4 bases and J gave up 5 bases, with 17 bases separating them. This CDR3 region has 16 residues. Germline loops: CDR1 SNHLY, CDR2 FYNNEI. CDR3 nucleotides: TGTGCCAGCAGTGGACCTGGGCCACCTGGGAATGAAAAACTGTTTTTT. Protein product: CASSGPGPPGNEKLFF.

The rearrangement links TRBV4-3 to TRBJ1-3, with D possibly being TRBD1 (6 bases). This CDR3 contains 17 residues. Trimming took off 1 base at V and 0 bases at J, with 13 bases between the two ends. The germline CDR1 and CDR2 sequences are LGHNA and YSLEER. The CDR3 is CASSQGVQGSSGNTIYF. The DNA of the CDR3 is TGCGCCAGCAGCCAAGGGGTTCAGGGGAGCTCTGGAAACACCATATATTTT.

CDR3 sequence: CASSMSSGGSETQYF. The CDR3 nucleotides are TGTGCCAGTAGTATGTCCAGCGGGGGATCAGAGACCCAGTACTTC. This chain joins TRBV19 and TRBJ2-5; 8 nucleotides match TRBD2. V lost 3 bases to trimming and J lost 4 bases; unmatched junction nucleotides: 7. This CDR3 is 15 amino acids long. The germline V gene encodes CDR1 LNHDA and CDR2 SQIVND (reference sequence).

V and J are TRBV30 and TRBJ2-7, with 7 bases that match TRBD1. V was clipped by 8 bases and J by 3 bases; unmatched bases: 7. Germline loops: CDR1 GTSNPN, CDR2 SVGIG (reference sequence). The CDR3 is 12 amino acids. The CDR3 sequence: CALRGQLYEQYF. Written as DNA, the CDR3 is TGTGCCCTCCGGGGACAGCTCTACGAGCAGTACTTC.

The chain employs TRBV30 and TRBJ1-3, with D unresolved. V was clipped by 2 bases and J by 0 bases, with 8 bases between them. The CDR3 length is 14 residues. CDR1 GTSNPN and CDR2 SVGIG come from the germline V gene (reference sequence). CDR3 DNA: TGTGCCTGGAGTACGGGTAGCTCTGGAAACACCATATATTTT. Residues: CAWSTGSSGNTIYF.

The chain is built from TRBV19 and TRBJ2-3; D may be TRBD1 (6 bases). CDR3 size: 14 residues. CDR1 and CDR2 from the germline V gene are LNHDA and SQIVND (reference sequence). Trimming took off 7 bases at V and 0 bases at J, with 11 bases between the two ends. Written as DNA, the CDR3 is TGTGCCAGTACAACCGGGACAAGCACAGATACGCAGTATTTT. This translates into CASTTGTSTDTQYF.

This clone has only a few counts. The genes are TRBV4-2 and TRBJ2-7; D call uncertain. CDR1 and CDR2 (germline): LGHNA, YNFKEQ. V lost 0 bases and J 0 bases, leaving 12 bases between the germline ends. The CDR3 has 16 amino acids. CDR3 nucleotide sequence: TGTGCCAGCAGCCAAGACCCACTTCCAAGCTCCTACGAGCAGTACTTC. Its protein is CASSQDPLPSSYEQYF.

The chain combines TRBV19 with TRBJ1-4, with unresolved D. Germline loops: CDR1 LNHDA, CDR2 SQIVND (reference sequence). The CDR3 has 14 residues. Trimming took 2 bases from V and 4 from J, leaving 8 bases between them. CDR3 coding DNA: TGTGCCAGTAGTATAAACTCCGTTAATGAAAAACTGTTTTTT. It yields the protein CASSINSVNEKLFF.

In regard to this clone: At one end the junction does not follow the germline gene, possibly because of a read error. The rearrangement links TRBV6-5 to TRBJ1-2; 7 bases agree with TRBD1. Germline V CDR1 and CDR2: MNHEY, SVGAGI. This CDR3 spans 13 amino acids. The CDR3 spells CASSPWETGRNYF. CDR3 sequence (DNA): TGTGCCAGCAGTCCCTGGGAGACAGGGAGGAATTACTTC.